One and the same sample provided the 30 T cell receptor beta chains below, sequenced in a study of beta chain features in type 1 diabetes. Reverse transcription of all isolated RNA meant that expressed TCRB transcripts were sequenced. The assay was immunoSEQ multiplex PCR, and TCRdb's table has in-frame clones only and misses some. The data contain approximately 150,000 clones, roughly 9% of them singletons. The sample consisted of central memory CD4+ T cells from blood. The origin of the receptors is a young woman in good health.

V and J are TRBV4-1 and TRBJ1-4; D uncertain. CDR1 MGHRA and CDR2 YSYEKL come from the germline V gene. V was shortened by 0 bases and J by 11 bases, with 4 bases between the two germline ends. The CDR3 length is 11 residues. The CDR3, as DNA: TGCGCCAGCAGCCAAGAACGGAAACTGTTTTTT. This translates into CASSQERKLFF.

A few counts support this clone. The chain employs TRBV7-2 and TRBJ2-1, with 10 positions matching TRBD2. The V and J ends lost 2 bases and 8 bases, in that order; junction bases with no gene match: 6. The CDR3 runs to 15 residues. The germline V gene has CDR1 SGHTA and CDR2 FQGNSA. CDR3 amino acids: CASSLNSGGRDEQFF. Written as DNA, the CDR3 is TGTGCCAGCAGCTTAAATAGCGGGGGGCGGGATGAGCAGTTCTTC.

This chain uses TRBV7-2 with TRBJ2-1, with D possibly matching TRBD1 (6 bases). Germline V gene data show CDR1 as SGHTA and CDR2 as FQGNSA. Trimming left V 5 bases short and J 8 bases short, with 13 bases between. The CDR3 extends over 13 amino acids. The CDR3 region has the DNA TGTGCCAGCAGCCAAACCTACAGGGATGAGCAGTTCTTC. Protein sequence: CASSQTYRDEQFF. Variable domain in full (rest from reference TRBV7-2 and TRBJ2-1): GAGVSQSPSNKVTEKGKDVELRCDPISGHTALYWYRQSLGQGLEFLIYFQGNSAPDKSGLPSDRFSAERTGGSVSTLTIQRTQQEDSAVYLCASSQTYRDEQFFGPGTRLTVL.

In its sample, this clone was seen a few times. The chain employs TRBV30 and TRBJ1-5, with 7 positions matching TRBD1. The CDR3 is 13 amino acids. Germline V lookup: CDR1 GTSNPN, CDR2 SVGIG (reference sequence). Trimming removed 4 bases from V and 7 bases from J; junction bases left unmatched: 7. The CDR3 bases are TGTGCCTGGAACAGGGGAAACGAACAGCCCCAGCATTTT. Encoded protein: CAWNRGNEQPQHF.

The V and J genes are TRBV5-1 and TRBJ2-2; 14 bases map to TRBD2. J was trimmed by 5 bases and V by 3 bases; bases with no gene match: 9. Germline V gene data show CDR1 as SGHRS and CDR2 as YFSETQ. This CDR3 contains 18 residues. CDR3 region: CASSSGLAGGSRTGELFF. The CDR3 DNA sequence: TGCGCCAGCAGCTCAGGACTAGCGGGGGGTTCAAGAACCGGGGAGCTGTTTTTT. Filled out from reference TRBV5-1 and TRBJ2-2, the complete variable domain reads KAGVTQTPRYLIKTRGQQVTLSCSPISGHRSVSWYQQTPGQGLQFLFEYFSETQRNKGNFPGRFSGRQFSNSRSEMNVSTLELGDSALYLCASSSGLAGGSRTGELFFGEGSRLTVL.

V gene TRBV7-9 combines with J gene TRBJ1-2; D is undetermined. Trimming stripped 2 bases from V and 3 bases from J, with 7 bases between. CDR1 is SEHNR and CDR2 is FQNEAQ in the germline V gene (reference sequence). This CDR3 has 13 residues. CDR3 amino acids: CASSLRTDYGYTF. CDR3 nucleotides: TGTGCCAGCAGCTTACGCACAGACTATGGCTACACCTTC.

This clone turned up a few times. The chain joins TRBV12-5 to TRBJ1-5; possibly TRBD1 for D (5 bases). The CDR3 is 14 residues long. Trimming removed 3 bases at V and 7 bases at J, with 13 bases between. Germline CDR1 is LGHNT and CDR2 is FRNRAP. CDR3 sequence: CASGFGQGGQPQHF. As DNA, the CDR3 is TGTGCTAGTGGTTTCGGCCAGGGTGGACAGCCCCAGCATTTT.

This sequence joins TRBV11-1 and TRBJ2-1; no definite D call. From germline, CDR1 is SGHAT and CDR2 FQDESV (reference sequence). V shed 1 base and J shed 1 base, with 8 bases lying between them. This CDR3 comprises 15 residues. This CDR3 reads CASSLDKSSYNEQFF. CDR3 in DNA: TGTGCCAGCAGCTTAGACAAGTCTTCCTACAATGAGCAGTTCTTC.

This CDR3 is CASSLAVAGNEQFF. CDR3 coding DNA: TGTGCCAGCAGCTTAGCCGTAGCGGGAAATGAGCAGTTCTTC. The rearrangement uses TRBV7-9 and TRBJ2-1; 8 nucleotides agree with TRBD2. CDR1 is SEHNR, CDR2 FQNEAQ, per germline (reference sequence). The J segment lost 7 bases and the V segment lost 0 bases, leaving 2 bases of the junction unmatched. The CDR3 sequence is 14 residues long.

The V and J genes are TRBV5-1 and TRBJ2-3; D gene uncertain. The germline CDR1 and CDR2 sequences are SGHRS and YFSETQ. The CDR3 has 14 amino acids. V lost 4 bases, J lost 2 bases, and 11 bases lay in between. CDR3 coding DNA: TGCGCCAGCAGCCCAGACTCACTCACAGATACGCAGTATTTT. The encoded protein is CASSPDSLTDTQYF.

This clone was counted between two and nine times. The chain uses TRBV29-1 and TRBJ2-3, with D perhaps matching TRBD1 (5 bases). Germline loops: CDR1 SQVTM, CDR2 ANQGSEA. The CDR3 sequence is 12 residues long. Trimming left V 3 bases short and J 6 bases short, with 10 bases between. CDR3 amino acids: CSVEGRGDTQYF. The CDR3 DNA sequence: TGCAGCGTTGAGGGGCGTGGGGATACGCAGTATTTT.

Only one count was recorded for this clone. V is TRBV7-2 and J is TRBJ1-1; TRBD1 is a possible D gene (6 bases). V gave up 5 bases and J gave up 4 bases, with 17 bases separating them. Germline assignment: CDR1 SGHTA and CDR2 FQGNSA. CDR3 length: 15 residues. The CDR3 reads CASSTLLGAGTEAFF. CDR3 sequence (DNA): TGTGCCAGCAGCACTTTACTGGGGGCAGGCACTGAAGCTTTCTTT. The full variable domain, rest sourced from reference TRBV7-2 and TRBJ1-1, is GAGVSQSPSNKVTEKGKDVELRCDPISGHTALYWYRQSLGQGLEFLIYFQGNSAPDKSGLPSDRFSAERTGGSVSTLTIQRTQQEDSAVYLCASSTLLGAGTEAFFGQGTRLTVV.

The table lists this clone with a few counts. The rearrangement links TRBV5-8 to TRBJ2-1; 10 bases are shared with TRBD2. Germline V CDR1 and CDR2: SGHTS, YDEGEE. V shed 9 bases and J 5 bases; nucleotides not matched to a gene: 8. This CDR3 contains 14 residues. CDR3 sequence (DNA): TGTGCCACCTACCTCAGCGGGAGGGACAATGAGCAGTTCTTC. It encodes CATYLSGRDNEQFF.

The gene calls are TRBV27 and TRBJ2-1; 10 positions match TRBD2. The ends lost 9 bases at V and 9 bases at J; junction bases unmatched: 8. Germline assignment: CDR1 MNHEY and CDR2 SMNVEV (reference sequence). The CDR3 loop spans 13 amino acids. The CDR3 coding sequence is TGTGCCAGTAGACCTAGCGGGGGTCGTGAGCAGTTCTTC. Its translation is CASRPSGGREQFF.

The CDR3 spells CASRRVSTFADTQYF. Written as DNA, the CDR3 is TGTGCCAGCAGGCGGGTTAGCACCTTTGCAGATACGCAGTATTTT. This chain links TRBV27 with TRBJ2-3, with D perhaps TRBD2 (5 bases). V gave up 6 bases and J gave up 4 bases, with 17 bases separating them. This CDR3 has 15 residues. Germline V gene lookup returns CDR1 MNHEY and CDR2 SMNVEV (reference sequence).

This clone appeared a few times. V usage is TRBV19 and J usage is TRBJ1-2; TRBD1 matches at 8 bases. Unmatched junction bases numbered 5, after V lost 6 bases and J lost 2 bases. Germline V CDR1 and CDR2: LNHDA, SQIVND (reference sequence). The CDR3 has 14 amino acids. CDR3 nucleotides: TGTGCCAGTAGAAGACAGGGGATCAACTATGGCTACACCTTC. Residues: CASRRQGINYGYTF. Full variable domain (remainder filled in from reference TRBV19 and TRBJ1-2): DGGITQSPKYLFRKEGQNVTLSCEQNLNHDAMYWYRQDPGQGLRLIYYSQIVNDFQKGDIAEGYSVSREKKESFPLTVTSAQKNPTAFYLCASRRQGINYGYTFGSGTRLTVV.

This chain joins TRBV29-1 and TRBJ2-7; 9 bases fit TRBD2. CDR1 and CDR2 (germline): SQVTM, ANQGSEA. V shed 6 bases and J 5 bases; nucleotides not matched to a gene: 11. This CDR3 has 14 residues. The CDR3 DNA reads TGCAGCGTCCAGTGGGTAGCGGGAGCGGACGAGCAGTACTTC. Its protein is CSVQWVAGADEQYF.

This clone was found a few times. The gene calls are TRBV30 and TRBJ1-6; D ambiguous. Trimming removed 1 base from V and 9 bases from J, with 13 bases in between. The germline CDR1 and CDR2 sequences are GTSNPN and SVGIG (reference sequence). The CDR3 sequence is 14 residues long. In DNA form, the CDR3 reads TGTGCCTGGAGTGGTACAGCCCTTGGTTCACCCCTCCACTTT. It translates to CAWSGTALGSPLHF. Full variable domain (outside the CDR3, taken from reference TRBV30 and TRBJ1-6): SQTIHQWPATLVQPVGSPLSLECTVEGTSNPNLYWYRQAAGRGLQLLFYSVGIGQISSEVPQNLSASRPQDRQFILSSKKLLLSDSGFYLCAWSGTALGSPLHFGNGTRLTVT.

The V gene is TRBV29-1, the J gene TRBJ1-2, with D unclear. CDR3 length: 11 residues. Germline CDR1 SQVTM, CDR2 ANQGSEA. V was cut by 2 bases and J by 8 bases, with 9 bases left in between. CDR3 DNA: TGCAGCGTTGAACAAATACAGGGCTACACCTTC. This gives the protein CSVEQIQGYTF.

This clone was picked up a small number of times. This chain's CDR3 is CASKRDFTDTQYF. The DNA of the CDR3 is TGTGCGTCAAAACGGGACTTCACAGATACGCAGTATTTT. This rearrangement joins TRBV30 to TRBJ2-3; tentatively, D is TRBD2 (6 bases). CDR1 and CDR2 (germline): GTSNPN, SVGIG (reference sequence). The CDR3 extends over 13 amino acids.

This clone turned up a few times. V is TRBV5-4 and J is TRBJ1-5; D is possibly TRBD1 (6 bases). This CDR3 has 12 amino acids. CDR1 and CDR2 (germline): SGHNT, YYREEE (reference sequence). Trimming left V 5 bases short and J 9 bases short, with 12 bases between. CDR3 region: CASSLPGAPQHF. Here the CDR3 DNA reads TGTGCCAGCAGTCTCCCAGGGGCGCCCCAGCATTTT.

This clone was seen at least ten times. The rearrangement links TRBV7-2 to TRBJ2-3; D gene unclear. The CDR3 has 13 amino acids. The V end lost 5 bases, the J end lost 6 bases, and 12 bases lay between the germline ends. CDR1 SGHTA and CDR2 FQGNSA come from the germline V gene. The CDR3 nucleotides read TGTGCCAGCAGCCCCCCTTCTGTCGATACGCAGTATTTT. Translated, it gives CASSPPSVDTQYF.

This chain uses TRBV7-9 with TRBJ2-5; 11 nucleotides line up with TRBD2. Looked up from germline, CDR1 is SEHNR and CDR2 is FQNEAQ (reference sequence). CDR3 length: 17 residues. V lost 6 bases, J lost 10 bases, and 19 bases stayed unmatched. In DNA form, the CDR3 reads TGTGCCAGCAGGGACGGCGCGGGACTAGCGGCGTCGGGGGGCCAGTACTTC. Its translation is CASRDGAGLAASGGQYF.

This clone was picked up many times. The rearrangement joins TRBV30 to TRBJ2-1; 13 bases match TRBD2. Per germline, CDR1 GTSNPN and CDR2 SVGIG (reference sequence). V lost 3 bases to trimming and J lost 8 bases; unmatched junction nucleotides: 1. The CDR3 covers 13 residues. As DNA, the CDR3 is TGTGCCTGGAGCGGACTAGCGGGAGATGAGCAGTTCTTC. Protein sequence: CAWSGLAGDEQFF.

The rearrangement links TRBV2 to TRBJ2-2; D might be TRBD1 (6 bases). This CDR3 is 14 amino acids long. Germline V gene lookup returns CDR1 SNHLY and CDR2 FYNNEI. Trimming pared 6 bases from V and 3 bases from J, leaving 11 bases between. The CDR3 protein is CASSVNRDTGELFF. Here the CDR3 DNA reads TGTGCCAGCAGCGTAAACAGGGACACCGGGGAGCTGTTTTTT. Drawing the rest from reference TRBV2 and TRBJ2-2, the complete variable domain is EPEVTQTPSHQVTQMGQEVILRCVPISNHLYFYWYRQILGQKVEFLVSFYNNEISEKSEIFDDQFSVERPDGSNFTLKIRSTKLEDSAMYFCASSVNRDTGELFFGEGSRLTVL.

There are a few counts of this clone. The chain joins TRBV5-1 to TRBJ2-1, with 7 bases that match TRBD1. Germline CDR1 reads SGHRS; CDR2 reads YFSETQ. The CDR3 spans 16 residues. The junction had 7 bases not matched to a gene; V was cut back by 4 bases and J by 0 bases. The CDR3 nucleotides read TGCGCCAGCAGCCCCACGACAGGGAGCTCCTACAATGAGCAGTTCTTC. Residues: CASSPTTGSSYNEQFF.

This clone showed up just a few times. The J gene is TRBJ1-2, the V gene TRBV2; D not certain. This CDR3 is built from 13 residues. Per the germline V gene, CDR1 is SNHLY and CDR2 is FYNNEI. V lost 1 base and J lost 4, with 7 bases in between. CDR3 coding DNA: TGTGCCAGCAGTGAAGGGCAGTTCTATGGCTACACCTTC. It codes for CASSEGQFYGYTF.

CDR3 protein: CASSLGNSGGTDTQYF. CDR3 DNA sequence: TGTGCCAGCAGCCTAGGTAATAGCGGGGGCACAGATACGCAGTATTTT. This chain connects TRBV7-2 to TRBJ2-3; 8 positions agree with TRBD2. In germline, CDR1 is SGHTA, CDR2 FQGNSA. V was clipped by 5 bases and J by 1 base; unmatched bases: 8. CDR3 length equals 16 residues.

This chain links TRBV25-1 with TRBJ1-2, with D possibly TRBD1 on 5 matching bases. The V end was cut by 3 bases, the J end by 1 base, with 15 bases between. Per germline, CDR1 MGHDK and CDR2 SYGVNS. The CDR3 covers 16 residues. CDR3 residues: CASSDPGGDVNYGYTF. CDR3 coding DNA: TGTGCCAGCAGTGACCCTGGGGGGGACGTTAACTATGGCTACACCTTC.

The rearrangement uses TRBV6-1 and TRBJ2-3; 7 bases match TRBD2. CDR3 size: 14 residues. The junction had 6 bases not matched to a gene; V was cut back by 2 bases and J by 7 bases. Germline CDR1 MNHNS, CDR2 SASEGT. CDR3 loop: CASSEPGGGNTQYF. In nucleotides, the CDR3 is TGTGCCAGCAGTGAACCCGGCGGGGGAAATACGCAGTATTTT.